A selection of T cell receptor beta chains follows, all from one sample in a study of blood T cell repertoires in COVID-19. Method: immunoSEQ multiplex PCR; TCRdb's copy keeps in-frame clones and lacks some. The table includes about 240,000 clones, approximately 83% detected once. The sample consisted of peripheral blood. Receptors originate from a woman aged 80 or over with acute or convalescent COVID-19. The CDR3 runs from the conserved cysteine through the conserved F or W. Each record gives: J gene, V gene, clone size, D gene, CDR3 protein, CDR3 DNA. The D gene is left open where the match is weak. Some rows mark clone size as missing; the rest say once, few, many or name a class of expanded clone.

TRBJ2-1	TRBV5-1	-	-	CASSLEAGTNYNEQFF	TGCGCCAGCAGCTTGGAGGCAGGGACAAATTACAATGAGCAGTTCTTC
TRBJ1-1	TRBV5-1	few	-	CASSLARGNTEAFF	TGCGCCAGCAGCTTGGCCCGGGGGAACACTGAAGCTTTCTTT
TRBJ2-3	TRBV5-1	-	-	CASSLQVGTDTQYF	TGCGCCAGCAGCCTGCAGGTAGGCACAGATACGCAGTATTTT
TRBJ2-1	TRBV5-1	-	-	CASSLVSSSSYNEQFF	TGCGCCAGTAGCTTGGTGTCCTCGAGCTCCTACAATGAGCAGTTCTTC
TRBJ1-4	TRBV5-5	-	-	CASSLAGNEKLFF	TGTGCCAGCAGCTTGGCAGGAAATGAAAAACTGTTTTTT
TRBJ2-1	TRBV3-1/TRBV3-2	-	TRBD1	CASSRRQGDEQFF	TGTGCCAGCAGCAGGAGACAGGGAGATGAGCAGTTCTTC
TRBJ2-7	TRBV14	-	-	CASSPVGSYEQYF	TGTGCCAGCAGTCCGGTGGGGAGCTACGAGCAGTACTTC
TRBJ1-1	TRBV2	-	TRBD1	CASNPGQGTNTEAFF	TGTGCCAGCAACCCGGGACAGGGAACGAACACTGAAGCTTTCTTT
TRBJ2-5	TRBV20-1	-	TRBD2	CSARGGETQYF	TGCAGTGCCCGGGGGGGCGAGACCCAGTACTTC
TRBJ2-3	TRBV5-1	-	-	CASSLTLTVGGARDTQYF	TGCGCCAGCAGTCTGACACTGACCGTGGGGGGGGCGAGGGATACGCAGTATTTT
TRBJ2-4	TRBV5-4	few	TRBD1	CASSFRDSKNIQYF	TGTGCCAGCAGCTTCCGGGACAGTAAAAACATTCAGTACTTC
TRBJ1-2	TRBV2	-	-	CATQSTGNYGYTF	TGTGCCACCCAATCGACGGGGAACTATGGCTACACCTTC
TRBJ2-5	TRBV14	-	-	CASSQDWRWETQYF	TGTGCCAGCAGCCAAGATTGGAGATGGGAGACCCAGTACTTC
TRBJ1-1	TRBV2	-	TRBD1	CASKDRRRGENTEAFF	TGTGCCAGCAAAGACCGGCGCAGGGGGGAGAACACTGAAGCTTTCTTT
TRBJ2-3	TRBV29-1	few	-	CSVEALDSPDTQYF	TGCAGCGTTGAGGCCCTCGACTCCCCAGATACGCAGTATTTT
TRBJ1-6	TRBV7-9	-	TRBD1	CASSFWTGPIDSPLHF	TGTGCCAGCAGCTTCTGGACAGGGCCCATTGATTCACCCCTCCACTTT
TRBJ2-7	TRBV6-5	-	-	CASNRDSSSYEQYF	TGTGCCAGCAACCGGGACTCGAGCTCCTACGAGCAGTACTTC
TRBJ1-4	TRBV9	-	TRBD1	CASSVGTGSDNEKLFF	TGTGCCAGCAGCGTAGGGACAGGGAGCGATAACGAAAAACTGTTTTTT
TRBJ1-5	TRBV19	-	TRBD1	CASSIRGRGNQPQHF	TGTGCCAGTAGTATAAGGGGGCGGGGAAATCAGCCCCAGCATTTT
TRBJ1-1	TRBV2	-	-	CASSERWPGGTEAFF	TGTGCCAGCAGTGAAAGATGGCCGGGGGGCACTGAAGCTTTCTTT
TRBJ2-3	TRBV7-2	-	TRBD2	CASSRDRGADTQYF	TGTGCCAGCAGCCGCGACCGGGGGGCAGATACGCAGTATTTT
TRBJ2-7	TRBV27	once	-	CASSLGGVREQYF	TGTGCCAGCAGTCTAGGGGGGGTTCGGGAGCAGTACTTC